This T cell receptor (beta chain) is drawn from a study of shared T cell receptors in the human thymus. Sequencing used immunoSEQ multiplex PCR; TCRdb keeps in-frame clones, though not all of them. The sample lists around 730,000 clones, 80% to 90% occurring once. CDR1 LNHDA and CDR2 SQIVND come from the germline V gene (reference sequence). The CDR3 has 20 amino acids. The V and J ends lost 6 bases and 2 bases respectively, with 29 bases between them. The same specimen was also included in a second study, on human thymus T cells. That paper notes: The thymus was resected at corrective cardiac surgery.

Specimen: thymocytes. The TCR sequence derives from a girl under three years old with a congenital heart defect. This chain joins TRBV19 and TRBJ1-3; tentatively, D is TRBD1 (6 bases). The CDR3 DNA follows: TGTGCCAGTAGGCTAGGGGTGCAGGGGCCGAATACAACCCCTGGAAACACCATATATTTT. This sequence encodes CASRLGVQGPNTTPGNTIYF.